The 10 T cell receptor beta chains in this list originate from one sample, sequenced in a study of T cells after yellow fever vaccination. TCRdb re-analysed the 5' RACE reads in MiXCR, keeping a single row per CDR3 protein. The data contain about 340,000 distinct CDR3 sequences, around 12% of them singletons. The starting material was CD4+ T cells sorted from PBMCs, obtained 15 days after the yellow fever booster vaccination. The origin of the receptors is a man aged 18-30 years who received the YFV17D yellow fever vaccine.

The V gene is TRBV25-1, the J gene TRBJ1-4, with 8 nucleotides matching TRBD1. The CDR3 has 15 amino acids. CDR1 and CDR2 from the germline V gene are MGHDK and SYGVNS. The ends lost 5 bases at V and 8 bases at J; junction bases unmatched: 10. The CDR3 spells CASSPTTGGDEKLFF. The CDR3 coding sequence is TGTGCCAGCAGTCCGACCACAGGGGGTGACGAAAAACTGTTTTTT. Together with reference TRBV25-1 and TRBJ1-4, the CDR3 gives the full variable domain: EADIYQTPRYLVIGTGKKITLECSQTMGHDKMYWYQQDPGMELHLIHYSYGVNSTEKGDLSSESTVSRIRTEHFPLTLESARPSHTSQYLCASSPTTGGDEKLFFGSGTQLSVL.

The chain couples TRBV30 to TRBJ1-5; D unclear. Germline V gene sequence: CDR1 GTSNPN, CDR2 SVGIG (reference sequence). Trimming took 1 base from V and 1 from J, leaving 5 bases between them. The CDR3 is made up of 13 amino acids. This CDR3 reads CAWSEVSNQPQHF. As DNA, the CDR3 is TGTGCCTGGAGTGAGGTGAGCAATCAGCCCCAGCATTTT.

The CDR3 bases are TGTGCCAGCAGTCATAGGATCGACAGTTACACAGATACGCAGTATTTT. It yields the protein CASSHRIDSYTDTQYF. The chain carries TRBV9 and TRBJ2-3; D might be TRBD1 (5 bases). This CDR3 is 16 amino acids long. The germline V and J ends were trimmed by 5 bases and 2 bases, with 18 bases remaining between them. The germline CDR1 and CDR2 sequences are SGDLS and YYNGEE.

The chain is built from TRBV7-9 and TRBJ2-3, with 8 positions matching TRBD2. From germline, CDR1 is SEHNR and CDR2 FQNEAQ (reference sequence). V lost 1 base to trimming and J lost 2 bases; unmatched junction nucleotides: 14. This CDR3 has 19 amino acids. The CDR3 here is CASSLEDLASGYITDTQYF. In DNA form, the CDR3 reads TGTGCCAGCAGCTTAGAGGACCTGGCTAGCGGGTATATCACAGATACGCAGTATTTT.

This clonotype was picked up a small number of times. The rearrangement links TRBV7-2 to TRBJ1-5; TRBD1 matches 7 bases. Trimming cost V 5 bases and J 6 bases; bases outside gene matches: 10. Looked up from germline, CDR1 is SGHTA and CDR2 is FQGNSA. This CDR3 comprises 15 residues. The CDR3 here is CASSLRQGVGQPQHF. The CDR3 coding sequence is TGTGCCAGCAGCCTCCGACAGGGAGTAGGTCAGCCCCAGCATTTT. Based on the CDR3 plus reference TRBV7-2 and TRBJ1-5, the full variable domain is GAGVSQSPSNKVTEKGKDVELRCDPISGHTALYWYRQSLGQGLEFLIYFQGNSAPDKSGLPSDRFSAERTGGSVSTLTIQRTQQEDSAVYLCASSLRQGVGQPQHFGDGTRLSIL.

V is TRBV14 and J is TRBJ2-2; 7 nucleotides match TRBD1. The CDR3 totals 18 residues. With V trimmed by 4 bases and J by 7 bases, 18 bases remained unmatched. Germline CDR1 is SGHDN and CDR2 is FVKESK. The CDR3 region has the DNA TGTGCCAGCAGCCCCAGGGAGACAGGGTCCTGGAAGATCGGGGAGCTGTTTTTT. As protein: CASSPRETGSWKIGELFF.

This clonotype was observed a handful of times. The chain links TRBV20-1 to TRBJ2-2; 12 bases fit TRBD2. Germline lookup yields CDR1 DFQATT and CDR2 SNEGSKA (reference sequence). V lost 6 bases and J lost 6; bases outside the gene matches: 5. There are 14 residues in the CDR3. CDR3: CSATRTSGAGELFF. CDR3 nucleotides: TGCAGTGCCACCCGGACTAGCGGGGCCGGGGAGCTGTTTTTT.

The rearrangement uses TRBV29-1 and TRBJ2-5; possibly TRBD1 for D (6 bases). The CDR3 is 12 residues long. Trimming cost V 6 bases and J 4 bases, with 12 bases left between them. The germline CDR1 and CDR2 sequences are SQVTM and ANQGSEA. Written as DNA, the CDR3 is TGCAGCGTGCAACAGGGTGGAGAGACCCAGTACTTC. Translated: CSVQQGGETQYF.

This clonotype was found a few times. The chain joins TRBV11-2 to TRBJ2-3; 8 bases are shared with TRBD2. The CDR3 contains 18 residues. CDR1 SGHAT and CDR2 FQNNGV come from the germline V gene. The V gene end was trimmed by 5 bases and the J gene end by 2 bases; junction bases not matched to a gene: 15. CDR3 coding DNA: TGTGCCAGCAGCCGACTAATAACCGGGGGGGCCTTCACAGATACGCAGTATTTT. It translates to CASSRLITGGAFTDTQYF.

This clonotype was picked up a small number of times. The genes are TRBV24-1 and TRBJ2-5; TRBD1 matches 9 bases. CDR1 and CDR2 (germline): KGHDR, SFDVKD. The trim removed 1 base at V and 3 bases at J, leaving 2 bases unmatched. This CDR3 contains 15 residues. The CDR3 nucleotides are TGTGCCACCAGTGATTTCCGGGACAGGGAAGAGACCCAGTACTTC. This codes for CATSDFRDREETQYF.